Listed below are T cell receptor beta chains from one sample, sequenced in a study of T-cell reconstitution after alpha-beta-depleted transplantation in children. TCRdb re-called the PCR reads with MiXCR, one entry per CDR3 protein. The repertoire has about 17,000 distinct CDR3 sequences, about an eighth of them found once; the top ten carry 60% to 85%. Sequences were derived from PBMCs, mostly from graft donor cells, sampled 180 days after TCRalphabeta/CD19-depleted stem cell transplant. The receptors were sampled from a boy under two years old who had a stem cell transplant for Wiskott-Aldrich syndrome, so the T cells may come from the graft donor. Each CDR3 is given with its conserved first and last residue. Rows may omit the clone size; those that give it use once, few, many or a size class.

abundance	j_gene	v_gene	CDR3aa
NA	TRBJ2-3	TRBV5-1	CASSPRRQASTDTQYF
few	TRBJ2-7	TRBV6-2/TRBV6-3	CASSYYRVGEQYF
NA	TRBJ2-7	TRBV7-9	CASSLASGTGDNEQYF
many	TRBJ2-7	TRBV28	CASSSGQSYEQYF
many	TRBJ2-2	TRBV25-1	CASSARATGELFF
many	TRBJ2-7	TRBV6-5	CASSYGGLGTYEQYF
many	TRBJ2-3	TRBV5-1	CASSLSGKRADTQYF
many	TRBJ2-6	TRBV20-1	CSARWRGGGSGANVLTF
many	TRBJ1-3	TRBV4-2	CASSQTPGYSGNTIYF
many	TRBJ2-2	TRBV12-3/TRBV12-4	CASSLGTSGRAAGELFF
NA	TRBJ2-7	TRBV7-8	CASSLARGSEQYF
NA	TRBJ2-3	TRBV7-9	CASSIFGTDQQYF
many	TRBJ1-2	TRBV14	CASSQWWGQDYGYTF
few	TRBJ2-6	TRBV27	CASKHGATGANVLTF
many	TRBJ2-5	TRBV5-1	CASSLSWLVQETQYF
few	TRBJ2-7	TRBV20-1	CSAPGTGAYEQYF
NA	TRBJ2-1	TRBV5-1	CASSPGYQGEQFF
many	TRBJ2-3	TRBV20-1	CSARDSASTDTQYF
many	TRBJ2-7	TRBV6-1	CASSRQGAHGEQYF
many	TRBJ2-1	TRBV5-1	CASSLVVAGGGNEQFF
many	TRBJ2-5	TRBV11-3	CASSLELTEETQYF
many	TRBJ2-5	TRBV7-9	CASSFLGEETQYF
many	TRBJ1-4	TRBV9	CASSVGGKNEKLFF
few	TRBJ2-2	TRBV15	CATSSPSGTYTGELFF
NA	TRBJ2-3	TRBV5-1	CASSFPQNTDTQYF
few	TRBJ2-3	TRBV7-9	CASSPSSDTQYF
NA	TRBJ2-5	TRBV28	CASSSPWTSGRIETQYF
few	TRBJ1-1	TRBV6-1	CASTWDILNTEAFF
NA	TRBJ2-7	TRBV20-1	CSASAREGGGVYEQYF
many	TRBJ1-1	TRBV3-1	CASSPGQGWTEAFF
NA	TRBJ1-1	TRBV20-1	CSAPFGDTEAFF
many	TRBJ1-6	TRBV28	CASSPRDAPLHF
few	TRBJ1-1	TRBV11-2	CASSGEECRNTEAFF
few	TRBJ2-3	TRBV24-1	CATSDPQPGASTDTQYF
NA	TRBJ1-4	TRBV11-1	CASSFRSINEKLFF
many	TRBJ2-1	TRBV11-2	CASSLGTSGRAYNEQFF
many	TRBJ2-7	TRBV5-8	CASIPNAGQGGSYEQYF
many	TRBJ2-5	TRBV7-9	CASSIGLAGIQETQYF
NA	TRBJ2-3	TRBV10-1	CASSESSGGILTDTQYF
NA	TRBJ2-3	TRBV3-1	CASSRQGLGQGTDTQYF
many	TRBJ2-7	TRBV5-1	CASSPPGTGVSYEQYF
NA	TRBJ2-1	TRBV7-2	CASSLRFSWPYNEQFF
NA	TRBJ2-2	TRBV2	CASGTGELFF